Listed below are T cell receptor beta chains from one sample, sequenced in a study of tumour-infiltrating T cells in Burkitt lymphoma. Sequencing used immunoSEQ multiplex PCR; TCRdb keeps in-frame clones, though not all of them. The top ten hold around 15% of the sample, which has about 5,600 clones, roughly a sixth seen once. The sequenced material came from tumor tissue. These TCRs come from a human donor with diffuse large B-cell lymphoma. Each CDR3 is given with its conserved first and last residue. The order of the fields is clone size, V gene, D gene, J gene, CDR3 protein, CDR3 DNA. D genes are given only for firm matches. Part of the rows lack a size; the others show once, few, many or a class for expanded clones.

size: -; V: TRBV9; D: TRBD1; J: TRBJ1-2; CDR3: CASSERRGPNYGYTF; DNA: TGTGCCAGCAGCGAGAGGAGGGGGCCTAACTATGGCTACACCTTC
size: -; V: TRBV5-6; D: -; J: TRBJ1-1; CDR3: CASSLVGSEAFF; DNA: TGTGCCAGCAGCTTGGTGGGGTCTGAAGCTTTCTTT
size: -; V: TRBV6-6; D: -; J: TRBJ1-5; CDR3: CASNSRQGVQPQHF; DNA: TGTGCCAGCAACTCGAGGCAGGGCGTTCAGCCCCAGCATTTT
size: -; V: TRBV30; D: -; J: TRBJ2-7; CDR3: CAWSRDHGDEQYF; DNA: TGTGCCTGGAGTCGGGACCACGGTGACGAGCAGTACTTC
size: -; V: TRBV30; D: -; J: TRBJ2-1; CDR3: CAWSALGKMQFF; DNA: TGTGCCTGGAGTGCCCTCGGCAAGATGCAGTTCTTC
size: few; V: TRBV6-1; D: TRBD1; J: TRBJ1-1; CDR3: CASTHPGQGAGAFF; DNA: TGTGCCAGCACGCACCCGGGACAGGGGGCGGGAGCTTTCTTT
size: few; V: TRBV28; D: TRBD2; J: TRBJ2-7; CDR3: CASSLGLAASYEQYF; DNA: TGTGCCAGCAGTTTGGGACTAGCGGCTTCCTACGAGCAGTACTTC
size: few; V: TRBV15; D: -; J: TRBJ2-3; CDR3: CATSRDNLIGTQYF; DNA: TGTGCCACCAGCAGAGATAACCTTATTGGTACGCAGTATTTT
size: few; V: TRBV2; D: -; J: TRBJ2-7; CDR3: CASNAWSYEQYF; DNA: TGTGCCAGCAACGCGTGGTCCTACGAGCAGTACTTC
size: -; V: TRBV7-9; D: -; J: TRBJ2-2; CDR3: CASSPDGGTGELFF; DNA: TGTGCCAGCAGCCCGGACGGCGGCACCGGGGAGCTGTTTTTT
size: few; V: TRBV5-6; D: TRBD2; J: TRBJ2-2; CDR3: CASSGAGGSGTGELFF; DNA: TGTGCCAGCAGTGGGGCGGGAGGGAGCGGCACCGGGGAGCTGTTTTTT
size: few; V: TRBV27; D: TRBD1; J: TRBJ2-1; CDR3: CASSLWTGYHEQFF; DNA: TGTGCCAGCAGTTTGTGGACAGGGTATCATGAGCAGTTCTTC
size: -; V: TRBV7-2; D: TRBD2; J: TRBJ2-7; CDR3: CASSYGSGRRNEQYF; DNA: TGTGCCAGCAGCTACGGTAGCGGGAGACGAAACGAGCAGTACTTC
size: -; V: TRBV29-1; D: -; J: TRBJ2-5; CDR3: CSVAQLEETQYF; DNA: TGCAGCGTTGCTCAGCTGGAAGAGACCCAGTACTTC
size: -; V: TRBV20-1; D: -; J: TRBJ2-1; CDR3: CSACPYNEQFF; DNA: TGCAGTGCTTGCCCCTACAATGAGCAGTTCTTC
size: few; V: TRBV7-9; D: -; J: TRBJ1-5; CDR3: CASSSNSGRTQPQHF; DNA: TGTGCCAGCAGCTCAAACAGTGGGCGAACTCAGCCCCAGCATTTT
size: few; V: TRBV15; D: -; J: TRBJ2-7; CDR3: CATGTSLGAYEQYF; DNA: TGTGCCACCGGGACTTCCCTTGGAGCCTACGAGCAGTACTTC
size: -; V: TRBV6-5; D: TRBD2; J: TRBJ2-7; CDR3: CASSYGDSGIDEQYF; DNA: TGTGCCAGCAGTTACGGGGATAGCGGGATCGACGAGCAGTACTTC
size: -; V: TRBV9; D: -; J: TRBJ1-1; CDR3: CASSAQRGDTEAFF; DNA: TGTGCCAGCAGCGCCCAAAGGGGGGACACTGAAGCTTTCTTT
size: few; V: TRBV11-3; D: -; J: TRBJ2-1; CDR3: CASSLDMGPHNEQFF; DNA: TGTGCCAGCAGCTTAGATATGGGCCCACACAATGAGCAGTTCTTC
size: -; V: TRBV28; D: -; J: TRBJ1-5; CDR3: CASSFPANQPQHF; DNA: TGTGCCAGCAGTTTTCCAGCCAATCAGCCCCAGCATTTT
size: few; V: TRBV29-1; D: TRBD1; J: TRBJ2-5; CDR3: CSVTGGMETQYF; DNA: TGCAGCGTAACAGGGGGTATGGAGACCCAGTACTTC
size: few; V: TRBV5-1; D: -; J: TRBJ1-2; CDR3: CASSRTSEDYGYTF; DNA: TGCGCCAGCAGCCGTACTTCGGAAGACTATGGCTACACCTTC
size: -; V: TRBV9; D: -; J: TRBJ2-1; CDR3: CASSVSPSSYNEQFF; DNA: TGTGCCAGCAGCGTGAGCCCGAGCTCCTACAATGAGCAGTTCTTC
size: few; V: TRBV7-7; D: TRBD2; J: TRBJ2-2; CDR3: CASSPGRGAGELFF; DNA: TGTGCCAGCAGCCCGGGACGGGGGGCCGGGGAGCTGTTTTTT
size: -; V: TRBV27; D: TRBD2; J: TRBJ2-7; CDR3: CASSMGLAGPYEQYF; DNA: TGTGCCAGCAGCATGGGACTAGCGGGGCCCTACGAGCAGTACTTC
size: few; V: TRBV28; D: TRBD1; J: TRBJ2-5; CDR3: CASSFHIGTGQETQYF; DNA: TGTGCCAGCAGTTTCCACATAGGGACAGGTCAAGAGACCCAGTACTTC
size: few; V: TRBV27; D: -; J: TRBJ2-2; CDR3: CATAPWDTGELFF; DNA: TGTGCCACAGCACCTTGGGACACCGGGGAGCTGTTTTTT
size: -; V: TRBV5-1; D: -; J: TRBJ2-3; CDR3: CASSTRTATDTQYF; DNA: TGCGCCAGCAGCACTCGGACAGCAACAGATACGCAGTATTTT
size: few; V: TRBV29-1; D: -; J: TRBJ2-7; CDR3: CSVPGQGYEQYF; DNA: TGCAGCGTTCCGGGACAAGGCTACGAGCAGTACTTC
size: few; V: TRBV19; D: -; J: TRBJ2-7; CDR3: CASSSAVGYEQYF; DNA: TGTGCCAGTAGTAGCGCTGTCGGTTACGAGCAGTACTTC
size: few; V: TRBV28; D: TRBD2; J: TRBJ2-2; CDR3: CASMTSGPERHTGELFF; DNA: TGTGCCAGCATGACTAGCGGTCCGGAGAGACACACCGGGGAGCTGTTTTTT
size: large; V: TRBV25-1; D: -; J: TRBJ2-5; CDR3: CASSDSRPLLRAQETQYF; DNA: TGTGCCAGCAGTGATTCAAGGCCGCTTTTGAGGGCACAAGAGACCCAGTACTTC
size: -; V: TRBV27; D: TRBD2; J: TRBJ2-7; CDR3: CASSPHLAGSSYEQYF; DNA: TGTGCCAGCAGTCCTCACTTAGCGGGAAGCTCCTACGAGCAGTACTTC
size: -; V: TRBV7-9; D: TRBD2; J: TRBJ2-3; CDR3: CASSFSITGLAGDADTQYF; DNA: TGTGCCAGCAGCTTTAGTATTACGGGACTAGCGGGAGACGCAGATACGCAGTATTTT
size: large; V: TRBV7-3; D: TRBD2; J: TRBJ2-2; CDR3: CASSLRGAGDRGGELFF; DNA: TGTGCCAGCAGCTTACGAGGGGCGGGAGATCGGGGCGGGGAGCTGTTTTTT
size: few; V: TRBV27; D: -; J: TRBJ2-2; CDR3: CASRFQANTGELFF; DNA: TGTGCCAGCAGATTCCAGGCGAACACCGGGGAGCTGTTTTTT
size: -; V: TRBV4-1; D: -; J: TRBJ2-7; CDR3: CASSPQGGYEQYF; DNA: TGCGCCAGCAGCCCGCAGGGCGGCTACGAGCAGTACTTC